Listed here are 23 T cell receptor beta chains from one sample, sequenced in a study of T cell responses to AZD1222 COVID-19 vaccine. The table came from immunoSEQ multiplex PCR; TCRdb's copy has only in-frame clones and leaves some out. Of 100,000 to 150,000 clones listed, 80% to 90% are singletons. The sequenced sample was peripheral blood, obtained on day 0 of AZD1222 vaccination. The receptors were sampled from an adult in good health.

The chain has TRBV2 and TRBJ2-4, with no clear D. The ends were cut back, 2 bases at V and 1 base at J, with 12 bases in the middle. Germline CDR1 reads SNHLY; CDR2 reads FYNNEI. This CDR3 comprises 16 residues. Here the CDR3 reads CASSEIGWTAKNIQYF. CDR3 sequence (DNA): TGTGCCAGCAGTGAAATAGGGTGGACGGCCAAAAACATTCAGTACTTC. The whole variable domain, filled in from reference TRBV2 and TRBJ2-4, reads EPEVTQTPSHQVTQMGQEVILRCVPISNHLYFYWYRQILGQKVEFLVSFYNNEISEKSEIFDDQFSVERPDGSNFTLKIRSTKLEDSAMYFCASSEIGWTAKNIQYFGAGTRLSVL.

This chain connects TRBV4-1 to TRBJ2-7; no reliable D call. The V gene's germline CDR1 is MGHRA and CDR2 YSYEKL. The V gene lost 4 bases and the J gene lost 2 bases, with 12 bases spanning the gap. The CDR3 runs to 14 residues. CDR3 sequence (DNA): TGCGCCAGCAGCCCCCCTTCGGGCACCTACGAGCAGTACTTC. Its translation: CASSPPSGTYEQYF.

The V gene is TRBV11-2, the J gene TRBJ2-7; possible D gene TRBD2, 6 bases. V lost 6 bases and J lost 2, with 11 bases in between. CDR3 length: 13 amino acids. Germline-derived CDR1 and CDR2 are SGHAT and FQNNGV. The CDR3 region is CASRPGGTYEQYF. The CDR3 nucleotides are TGTGCCAGCAGACCTGGGGGGACCTACGAGCAGTACTTC.

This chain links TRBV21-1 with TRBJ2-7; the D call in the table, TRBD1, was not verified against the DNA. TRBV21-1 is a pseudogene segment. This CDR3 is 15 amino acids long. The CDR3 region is CASSKGGPIDYEQYF. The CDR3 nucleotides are TGTGCCAGCAGCAAAGGGGGCCCCATCGACTACGAGCAGTACTTC.

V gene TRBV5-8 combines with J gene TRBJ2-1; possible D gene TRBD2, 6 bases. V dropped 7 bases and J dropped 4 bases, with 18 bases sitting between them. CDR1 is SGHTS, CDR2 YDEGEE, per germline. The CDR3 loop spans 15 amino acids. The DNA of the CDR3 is TGTGCCAGCGAATGGGGACTTCTGCTATACAATGAGCAGTTCTTC. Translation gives CASEWGLLLYNEQFF.

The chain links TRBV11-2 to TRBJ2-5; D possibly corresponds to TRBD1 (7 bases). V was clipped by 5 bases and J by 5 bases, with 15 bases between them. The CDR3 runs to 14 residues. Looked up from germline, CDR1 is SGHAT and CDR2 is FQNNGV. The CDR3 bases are TGTGCCAGCAGCCGACAGGGAGGAAGGGAGACCCAGTACTTC. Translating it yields CASSRQGGRETQYF. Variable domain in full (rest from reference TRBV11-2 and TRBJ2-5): EAGVAQSPRYKIIEKRQSVAFWCNPISGHATLYWYQQILGQGPKLLIQFQNNGVVDDSQLPKDRFSAERLKGVDSTLKIQPAKLEDSAVYLCASSRQGGRETQYFGPGTRLLVL.

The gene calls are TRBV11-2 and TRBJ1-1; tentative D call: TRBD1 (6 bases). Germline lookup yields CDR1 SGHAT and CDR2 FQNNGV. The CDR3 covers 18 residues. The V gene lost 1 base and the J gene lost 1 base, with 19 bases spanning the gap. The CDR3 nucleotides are TGTGCCAGCAGCTTAGCTTGGTTTCAGCAGGGGTCGAACACTGAAGCTTTCTTT. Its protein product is CASSLAWFQQGSNTEAFF.

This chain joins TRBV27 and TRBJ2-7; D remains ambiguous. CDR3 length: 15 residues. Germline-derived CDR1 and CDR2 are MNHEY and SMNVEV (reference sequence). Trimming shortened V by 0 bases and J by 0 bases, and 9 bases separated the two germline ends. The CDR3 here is CASSLSSSSSYEQYF. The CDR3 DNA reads TGTGCCAGCAGTTTATCGTCATCGAGCTCCTACGAGCAGTACTTC.

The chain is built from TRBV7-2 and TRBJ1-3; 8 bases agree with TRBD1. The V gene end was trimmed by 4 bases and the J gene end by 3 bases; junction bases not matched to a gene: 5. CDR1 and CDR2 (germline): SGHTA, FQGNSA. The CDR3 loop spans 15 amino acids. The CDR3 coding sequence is TGTGCCAGCAGCTCACAGGGGGAAGTTGGAAACACCATATATTTT. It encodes CASSSQGEVGNTIYF.

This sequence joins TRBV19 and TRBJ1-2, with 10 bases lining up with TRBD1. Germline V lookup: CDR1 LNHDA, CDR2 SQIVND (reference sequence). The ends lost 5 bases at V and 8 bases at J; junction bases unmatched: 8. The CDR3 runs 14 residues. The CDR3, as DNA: TGTGCCAGTAGTTTCGGGACAGGGGAGGGAGGCTACACCTTC. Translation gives CASSFGTGEGGYTF.

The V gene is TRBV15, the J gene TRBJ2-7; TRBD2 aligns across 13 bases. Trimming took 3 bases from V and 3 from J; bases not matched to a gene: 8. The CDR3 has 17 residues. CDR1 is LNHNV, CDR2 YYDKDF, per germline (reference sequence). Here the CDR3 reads CATSSPGTSGIYYEQYF. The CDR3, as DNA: TGTGCCACCAGCAGTCCCGGGACTAGCGGGATTTACTACGAGCAGTACTTC.

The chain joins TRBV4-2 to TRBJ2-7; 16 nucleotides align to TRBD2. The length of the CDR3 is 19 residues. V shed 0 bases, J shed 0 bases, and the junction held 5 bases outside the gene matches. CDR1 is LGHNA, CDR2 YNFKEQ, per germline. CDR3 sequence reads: CASSQEGTSGRALSYEQYF. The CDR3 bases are TGTGCCAGCAGCCAAGAAGGGACTAGCGGGAGGGCCCTCTCCTACGAGCAGTACTTC.

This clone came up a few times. CDR3 residues: CASIREGQGAYDYGYTF. Written as DNA, the CDR3 is TGTGCCAGCATCCGAGAGGGACAGGGGGCATACGACTATGGCTACACCTTC. The rearrangement uses TRBV28 and TRBJ1-2; 12 nucleotides agree with TRBD1. This CDR3 is 17 amino acids long. The germline gives CDR1 MDHEN, CDR2 SYDVKM. V was pared by 7 bases and J by 3 bases, with 12 bases of the junction left unmatched.

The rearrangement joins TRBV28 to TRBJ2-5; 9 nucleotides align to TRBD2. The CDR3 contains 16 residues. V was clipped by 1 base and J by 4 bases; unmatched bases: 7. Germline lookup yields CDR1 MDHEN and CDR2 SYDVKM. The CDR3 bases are TGTGCCAGCAGTTTATTTATAGCGGGAGATCGAGAGACCCAGTACTTC. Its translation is CASSLFIAGDRETQYF.

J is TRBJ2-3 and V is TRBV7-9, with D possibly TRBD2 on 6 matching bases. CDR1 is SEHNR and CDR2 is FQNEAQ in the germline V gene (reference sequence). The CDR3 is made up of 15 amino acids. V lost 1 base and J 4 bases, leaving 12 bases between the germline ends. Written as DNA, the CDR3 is TGTGCCAGCAGCTTAGACGGGAGCATCTCAGATACGCAGTATTTT. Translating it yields CASSLDGSISDTQYF.

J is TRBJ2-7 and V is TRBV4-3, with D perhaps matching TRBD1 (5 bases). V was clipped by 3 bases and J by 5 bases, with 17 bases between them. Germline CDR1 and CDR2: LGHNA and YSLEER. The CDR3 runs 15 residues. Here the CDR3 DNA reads TGCGCCAGCAGCCATCGCAACAACAGGCGCGACGAGCAGTACTTC. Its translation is CASSHRNNRRDEQYF.

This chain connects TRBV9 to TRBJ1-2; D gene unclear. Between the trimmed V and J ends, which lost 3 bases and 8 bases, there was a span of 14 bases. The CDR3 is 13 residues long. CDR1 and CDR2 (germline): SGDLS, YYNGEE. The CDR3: CASSGEGLGGYTF. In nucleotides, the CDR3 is TGTGCCAGCAGCGGAGAGGGCCTCGGGGGCTACACCTTC.

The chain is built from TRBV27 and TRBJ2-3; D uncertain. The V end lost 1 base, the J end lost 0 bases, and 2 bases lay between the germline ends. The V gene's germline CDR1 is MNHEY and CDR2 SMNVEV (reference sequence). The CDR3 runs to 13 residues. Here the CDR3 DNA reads TGTGCCAGCAGTTTATTTAGCACAGATACGCAGTATTTT. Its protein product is CASSLFSTDTQYF.

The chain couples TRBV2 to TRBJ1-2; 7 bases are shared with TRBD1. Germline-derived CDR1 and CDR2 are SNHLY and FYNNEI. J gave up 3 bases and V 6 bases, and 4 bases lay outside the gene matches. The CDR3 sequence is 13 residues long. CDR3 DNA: TGTGCCAGCAGAGACGACAGGGACTATGGCTACACCTTC. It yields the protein CASRDDRDYGYTF.

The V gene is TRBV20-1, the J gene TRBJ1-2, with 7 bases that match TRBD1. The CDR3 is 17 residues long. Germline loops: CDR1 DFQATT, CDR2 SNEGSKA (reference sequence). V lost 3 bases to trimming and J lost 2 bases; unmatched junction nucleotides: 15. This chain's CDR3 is CSASLRQGGQGNYGYTF. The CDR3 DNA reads TGCAGTGCTAGTCTAAGACAGGGAGGGCAGGGGAACTATGGCTACACCTTC.

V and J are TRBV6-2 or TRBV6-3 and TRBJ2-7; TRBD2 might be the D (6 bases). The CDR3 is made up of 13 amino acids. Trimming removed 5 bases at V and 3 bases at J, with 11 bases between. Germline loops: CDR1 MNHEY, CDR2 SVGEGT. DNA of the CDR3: TGTGCCAGCAGTCCGGGACTTATCTACGAGCAGTACTTC. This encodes CASSPGLIYEQYF.

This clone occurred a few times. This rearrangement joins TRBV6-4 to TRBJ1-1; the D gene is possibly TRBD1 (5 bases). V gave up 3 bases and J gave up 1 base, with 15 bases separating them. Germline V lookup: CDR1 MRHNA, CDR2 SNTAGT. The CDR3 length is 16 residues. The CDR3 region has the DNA TGTGCCAGCAGTGAGAAGACCGGGACGGGGAACACTGAAGCTTTCTTT. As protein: CASSEKTGTGNTEAFF.

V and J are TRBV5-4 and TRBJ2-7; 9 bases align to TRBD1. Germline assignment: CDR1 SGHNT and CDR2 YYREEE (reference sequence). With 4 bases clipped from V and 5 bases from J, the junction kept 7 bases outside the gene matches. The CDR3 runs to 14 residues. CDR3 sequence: CASSRRTGDHEQYF. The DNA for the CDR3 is TGTGCCAGCAGCAGGCGGACAGGGGACCACGAGCAGTACTTC.